A selection of T cell receptor beta chains follows, all from one sample in a study of T cell changes during pregnancy in multiple sclerosis. Sequencing was performed with immunoSEQ multiplex PCR; in TCRdb, only in-frame clones are kept and a portion is missing. The sample shows 67,000 or so clones, over 80% of them seen only once. The sample here was CD8+ T cells from peripheral blood mononuclear cells, taken in the third trimester of pregnancy. These receptors were obtained from a female donor in good health, enrolled as a control in a pregnancy study. The CDR3 runs from the conserved cysteine through the conserved F or W. A D gene is named only where the DNA matches it firmly. Rows may omit the clone size; those that give it use once, few, many or a size class.

CDR3nt: TGTGCCAGCAGCTTAGGTGTTTCGGGGTTTAATGAAAAACTGTTTTTT
CDR3aa: CASSLGVSGFNEKLFF
d_gene: NA
len: 16
j_gene: TRBJ1-4
abundance: NA
v_gene: TRBV7-9

CDR3nt: TGTGCCAGCAGGACTAGCGGGGGCTTTAGCACAGATACGCAGTATTTT
CDR3aa: CASRTSGGFSTDTQYF
d_gene: TRBD2
len: 16
j_gene: TRBJ2-3
abundance: NA
v_gene: TRBV2

CDR3nt: TGTGCCAGCAGCCCTCGGGACAGGGGGCCTAATGGCTACACCTTC
CDR3aa: CASSPRDRGPNGYTF
d_gene: TRBD1
len: 15
j_gene: TRBJ1-2
abundance: NA
v_gene: TRBV6-5

CDR3nt: TGTGCCAGCAGTTCCCGAGCGGGGAATGAGCAGTTCTTC
CDR3aa: CASSSRAGNEQFF
d_gene: TRBD2
len: 13
j_gene: TRBJ2-1
abundance: NA
v_gene: TRBV27

CDR3nt: TGTGCCAGCAGCCCGGGACTTCTTAACCCCTACGAGCAGTACTTC
CDR3aa: CASSPGLLNPYEQYF
d_gene: NA
len: 15
j_gene: TRBJ2-7
abundance: NA
v_gene: TRBV9

CDR3nt: TGTGCCACCAGCAGAGCACGGGGCAATCAGCCCCAGCATTTT
CDR3aa: CATSRARGNQPQHF
d_gene: NA
len: 14
j_gene: TRBJ1-5
abundance: NA
v_gene: TRBV15

CDR3nt: TGTGCCAGCAGCTTCGTGGGCGCCGGGGAGCTGTTTTTT
CDR3aa: CASSFVGAGELFF
d_gene: NA
len: 13
j_gene: TRBJ2-2
abundance: NA
v_gene: TRBV11-3

CDR3nt: TGTGCCAGCAGTGAAATGATTCCGAGTCAGCCCCAGCATTTT
CDR3aa: CASSEMIPSQPQHF
d_gene: NA
len: 14
j_gene: TRBJ1-5
abundance: NA
v_gene: TRBV6-1

CDR3nt: TGTGCCAGCAGTCCTAGCTCGCCGGGACACTTATCCTACGAGCAGTACTTC
CDR3aa: CASSPSSPGHLSYEQYF
d_gene: NA
len: 17
j_gene: TRBJ2-7
abundance: NA
v_gene: TRBV27

CDR3nt: TGTGCCAGCAGCTCCTACAGCTATAGCAATCAGCCCCAGCATTTT
CDR3aa: CASSSYSYSNQPQHF
d_gene: NA
len: 15
j_gene: TRBJ1-5
abundance: NA
v_gene: TRBV5-5

CDR3nt: TGTGCCAGCAGTGATAGGGGGAGGGGGAACACTGAAGCTTTCTTT
CDR3aa: CASSDRGRGNTEAFF
d_gene: NA
len: 15
j_gene: TRBJ1-1
abundance: few
v_gene: TRBV2

CDR3nt: TGTGCCAGCAGCAAAGAGCGGGAGCGGGGGGGCTCCTACGAGCAGTACTTC
CDR3aa: CASSKERERGGSYEQYF
d_gene: NA
len: 17
j_gene: TRBJ2-7
abundance: NA
v_gene: TRBV21-1

CDR3nt: TGTGCCAGCAGCTTGTGGGGACAGGGGGCTTGGGGCACTGAAGCTTTCTTT
CDR3aa: CASSLWGQGAWGTEAFF
d_gene: TRBD1
len: 17
j_gene: TRBJ1-1
abundance: NA
v_gene: TRBV7-9

CDR3nt: TGTGCCAGCAGCTTAGGCTTAGGGGTCCAGTTCTTC
CDR3aa: CASSLGLGVQFF
d_gene: NA
len: 12
j_gene: TRBJ2-1
abundance: NA
v_gene: TRBV11-3

CDR3nt: TGTGCCAGCAGCTCCCGGACAGGGGGCTTGGGCGGGGAGCTGTTTTTT
CDR3aa: CASSSRTGGLGGELFF
d_gene: TRBD1
len: 16
j_gene: TRBJ2-2
abundance: NA
v_gene: TRBV7-3

CDR3nt: TGTGCCAGCAGCGTAGTGCGGGAGAACACTGAAGCTTTCTTT
CDR3aa: CASSVVRENTEAFF
d_gene: NA
len: 14
j_gene: TRBJ1-1
abundance: NA
v_gene: TRBV9

CDR3nt: TGTGCCAGCAGGCGGACAGTCTACGAGCAGTACTTC
CDR3aa: CASRRTVYEQYF
d_gene: NA
len: 12
j_gene: TRBJ2-7
abundance: NA
v_gene: TRBV27

CDR3nt: TGCGCCAGCAGCCAAGTAGTCCCGGGGGGACACACTGAAGCTTTCTTT
CDR3aa: CASSQVVPGGHTEAFF
d_gene: NA
len: 16
j_gene: TRBJ1-1
abundance: NA
v_gene: TRBV4-1